This T cell receptor beta chain was documented in a study of cytomegalovirus exposure and HLA in healthy donors. Notes on the study in general: Cytomegalovirus-associated status was assigned to more than 150 TCR beta chains. Later examination showed HLA-associated TCR beta chains had greater clonal expansion than equally common others.

With regard to this clone: Its antigen remains unidentified.

Germline CDR1 reads SGHAT; CDR2 reads FQNNGV. V lost 1 base, J lost 7 bases, and 14 bases lay in between. This CDR3 is built from 15 residues. Primers for the PCR totalled 60 Vbeta and 13 Jbeta. Assay used: immunoSEQ multiplex PCR; TCRdb lists only in-frame clones, some missing. The sample lists roughly 86,000 clones; about 80% were seen once. This chain joins TRBV11-2 and TRBJ1-5; D might be TRBD1 (6 bases). The TCR comes from a female donor in good health and CMV-seronegative. Specimen: PBMCs. In DNA form, the CDR3 reads TGTGCCAGCAGCTTAGGAGCAGGGGCGAGGCAGCCCCAGCATTTT. Protein sequence: CASSLGAGARQPQHF.